The T cell receptor (beta chain) described here comes from a study of memory B cells and T cells in multiple sclerosis. General observations from the study: Clone-set sizes differed between compartments, so shared clonotype counts needed normalization.

Only in-frame clones appear in the TCRdb table, and some are missing; sequencing was by immunoSEQ multiplex PCR. This table holds some 49,000 clones, approximately 80% found once. Concerning this clone itself: Its antigen remains unidentified.

Stimulus-free culture yielded autoproliferating CFSE-dim and non-proliferating CFSE-high T cells, each sequenced separately. Replicate wells were pooled after approximately seven days of stimulus-free culture of some 55 million CFSE-labeled PBMCs. CFSE at roughly 0.54 uM labeled the PBMCs, which were then cultured unstimulated. Material: PBMCs from blood kept in culture. This receptor was obtained from a human donor with multiple sclerosis.

The CDR3 nucleotides are TGTGCCAGCAGTACCTGGACGGAGGGCTACACCTTC. Residues: CASSTWTEGYTF. The gene calls are TRBV9 and TRBJ1-2; D is undetermined. CDR3 size: 12 residues. V lost 5 bases to trimming and J lost 8 bases, with 13 bases between them. The germline V gene has CDR1 SGDLS and CDR2 YYNGEE.